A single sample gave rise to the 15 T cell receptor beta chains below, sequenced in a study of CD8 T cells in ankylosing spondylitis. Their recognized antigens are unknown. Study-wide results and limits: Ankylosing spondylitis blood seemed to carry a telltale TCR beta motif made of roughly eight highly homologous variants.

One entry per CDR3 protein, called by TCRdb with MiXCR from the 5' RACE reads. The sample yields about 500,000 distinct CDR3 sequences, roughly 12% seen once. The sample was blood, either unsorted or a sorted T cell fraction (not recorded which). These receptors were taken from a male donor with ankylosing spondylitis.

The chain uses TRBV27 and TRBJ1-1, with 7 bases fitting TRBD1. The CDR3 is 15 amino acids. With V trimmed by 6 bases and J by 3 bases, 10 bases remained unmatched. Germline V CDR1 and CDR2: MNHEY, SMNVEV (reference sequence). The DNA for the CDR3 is TGTGCCAGCAGCCCCAGACAGGGTGGGGACACTGAAGCTTTCTTT. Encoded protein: CASSPRQGGDTEAFF.

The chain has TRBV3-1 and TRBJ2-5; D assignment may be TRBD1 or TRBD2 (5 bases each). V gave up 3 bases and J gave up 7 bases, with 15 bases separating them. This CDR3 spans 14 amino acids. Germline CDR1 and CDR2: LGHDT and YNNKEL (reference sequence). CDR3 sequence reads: CASSQKGPPRTQYF. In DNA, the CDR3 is TGTGCCAGCAGCCAGAAGGGACCGCCAAGGACCCAGTACTTC.

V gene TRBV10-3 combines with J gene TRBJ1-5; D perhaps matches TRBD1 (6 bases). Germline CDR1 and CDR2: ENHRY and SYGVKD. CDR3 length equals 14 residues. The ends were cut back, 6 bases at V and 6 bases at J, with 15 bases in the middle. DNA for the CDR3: TGTGCCATCAGCGCTTCAGGGGACACTCAGCCCCAGCATTTT. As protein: CAISASGDTQPQHF.

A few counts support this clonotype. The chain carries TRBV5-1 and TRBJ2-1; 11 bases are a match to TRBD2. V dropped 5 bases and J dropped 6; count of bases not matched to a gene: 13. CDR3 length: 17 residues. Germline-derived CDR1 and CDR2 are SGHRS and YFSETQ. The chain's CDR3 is CASSETLAGGIGNEQFF. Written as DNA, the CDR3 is TGCGCCAGCAGTGAAACATTAGCGGGAGGGATTGGCAATGAGCAGTTCTTC.

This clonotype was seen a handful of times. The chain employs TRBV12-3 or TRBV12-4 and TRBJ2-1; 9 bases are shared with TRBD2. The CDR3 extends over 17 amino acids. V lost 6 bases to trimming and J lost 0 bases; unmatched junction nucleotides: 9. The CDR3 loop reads CASSYGLAPSSYNEQFF. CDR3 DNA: TGTGCCAGCAGCTATGGACTAGCGCCTTCCTCCTACAATGAGCAGTTCTTC.

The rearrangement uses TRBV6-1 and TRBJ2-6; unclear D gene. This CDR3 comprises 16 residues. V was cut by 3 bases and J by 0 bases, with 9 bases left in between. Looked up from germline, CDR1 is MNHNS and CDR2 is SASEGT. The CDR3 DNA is TGTGCCAGCAGTGATCGGGTTACCTCTGGGGCCAACGTCCTGACTTTC. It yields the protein CASSDRVTSGANVLTF.

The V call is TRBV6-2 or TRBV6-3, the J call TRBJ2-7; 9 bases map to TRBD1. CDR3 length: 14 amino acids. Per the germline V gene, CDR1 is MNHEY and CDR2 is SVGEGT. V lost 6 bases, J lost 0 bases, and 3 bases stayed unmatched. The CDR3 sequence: CASRLTGGSYEQYF. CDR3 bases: TGTGCCAGCAGACTGACAGGGGGCTCCTACGAGCAGTACTTC.

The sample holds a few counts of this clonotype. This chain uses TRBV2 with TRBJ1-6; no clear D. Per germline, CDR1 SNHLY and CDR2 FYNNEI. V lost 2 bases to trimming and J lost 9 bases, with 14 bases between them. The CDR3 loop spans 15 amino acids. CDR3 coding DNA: TGTGCCAGCAGTGAAAGCTCCTCCTGGGGTTCACCCCTCCACTTT. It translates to CASSESSSWGSPLHF.

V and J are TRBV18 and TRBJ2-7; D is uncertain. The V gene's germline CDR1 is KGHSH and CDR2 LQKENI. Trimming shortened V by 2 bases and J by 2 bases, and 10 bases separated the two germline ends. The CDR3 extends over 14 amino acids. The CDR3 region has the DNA TGTGCCAGCTCACCAGTCGTAGCTACCTACGAGCAGTACTTC. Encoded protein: CASSPVVATYEQYF.

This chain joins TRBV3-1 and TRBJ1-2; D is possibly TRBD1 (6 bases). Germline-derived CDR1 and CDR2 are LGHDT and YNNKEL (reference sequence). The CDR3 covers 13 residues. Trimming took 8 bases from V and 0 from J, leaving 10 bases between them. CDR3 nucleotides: TGTGCCAGCCGGGACAACTCTAACTATGGCTACACCTTC. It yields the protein CASRDNSNYGYTF.

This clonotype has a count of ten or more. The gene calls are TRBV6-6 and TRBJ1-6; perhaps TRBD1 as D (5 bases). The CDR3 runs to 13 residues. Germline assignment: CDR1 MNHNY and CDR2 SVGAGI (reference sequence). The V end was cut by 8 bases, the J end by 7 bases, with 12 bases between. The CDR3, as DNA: TGTGCCAGCGGGACGCGGATCAATTCACCCCTCCACTTT. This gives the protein CASGTRINSPLHF.

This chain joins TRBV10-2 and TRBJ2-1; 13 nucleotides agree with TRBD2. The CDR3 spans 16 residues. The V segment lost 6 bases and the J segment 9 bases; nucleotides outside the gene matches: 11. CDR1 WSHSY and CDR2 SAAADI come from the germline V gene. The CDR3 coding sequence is TGCGCCAGCAGCCAAGCTGGACTAGCGGGAGCAGCTGAGCAGTTCTTC. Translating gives CASSQAGLAGAAEQFF.

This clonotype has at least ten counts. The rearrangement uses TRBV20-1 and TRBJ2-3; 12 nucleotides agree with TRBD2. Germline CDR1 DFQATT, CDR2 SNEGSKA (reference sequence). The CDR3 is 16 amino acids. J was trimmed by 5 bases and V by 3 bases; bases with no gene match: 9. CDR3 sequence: CSARGRLAGAGDTQYF. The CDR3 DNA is TGCAGTGCTAGGGGAAGACTAGCGGGAGCGGGAGATACGCAGTATTTT.

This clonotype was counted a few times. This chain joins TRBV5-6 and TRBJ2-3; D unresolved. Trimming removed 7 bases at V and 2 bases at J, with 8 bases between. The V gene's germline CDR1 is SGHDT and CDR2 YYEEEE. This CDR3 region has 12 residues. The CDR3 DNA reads TGTGCCAGCTCCTTCACCACAGATACGCAGTATTTT. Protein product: CASSFTTDTQYF.

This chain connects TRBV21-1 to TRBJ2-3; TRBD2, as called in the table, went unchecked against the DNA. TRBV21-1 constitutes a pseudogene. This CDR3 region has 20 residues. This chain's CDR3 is CASSSPRSGTSGSDNDTQYF. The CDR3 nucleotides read TGTGCCAGCAGCTCGCCCAGGTCCGGGACTAGCGGGAGCGACAATGATACGCAGTATTTT.